The present entry profiles one T cell receptor (beta chain) with its context. What it binds is not known. This entry comes from a study of CD8+ T cells in alopecia areata. On the study more broadly: Tofacitinib lasted 6 to 18 months, then 6 months off drug.

Extraction of RNA preceded its reverse transcription into cDNA, which served as the sequencing template. Only in-frame clones appear in the TCRdb table, and some are missing; sequencing was by immunoSEQ multiplex PCR. The sample has nearly 110,000 clones, about 83% seen once. The CDR3 extends over 14 amino acids. Germline assignment: CDR1 SGHDN and CDR2 FVKESK. Trimming removed 4 bases from V and 2 bases from J, with 8 bases in between. Whole-study findings and limits: During tofacitinib treatment, many expanded lesional clones remained in scalp and blood. Links between baseline CD8+ expansion and response need larger treated cohorts.

Treatment noted: oral pan-JAK inhibitor, 5-10 mg twice daily. This clonotype was sampled from a human donor with alopecia areata. The rearrangement joins TRBV14 to TRBJ1-4; D is ambiguous. The specimen comprised CD8+ T cells sorted from blood, sampled at week 24, from a patient treated with tofacitinib. The CDR3 coding sequence is TGTGCCAGCAGCCGCCGTGGGACTAATGAAAAACTGTTTTTT. Translation gives CASSRRGTNEKLFF.